These 14 T cell receptor beta chains share one sample of origin, sequenced in a study of blood T cell repertoires in COVID-19. Measured with immunoSEQ multiplex PCR; TCRdb has only the in-frame clones, and not every one. The data contain 45,000 to 70,000 clones, about 86% of them seen just once; the ten biggest clones take up approximately 30%. Input material: peripheral blood. The receptors originated from a woman older than 75 with active or convalescent COVID-19.

The rearrangement joins TRBV2 to TRBJ2-2, with 7 bases aligning to TRBD2. The V segment lost 6 bases and the J segment 4 bases; nucleotides outside the gene matches: 5. The V gene's germline CDR1 is SNHLY and CDR2 FYNNEI. The CDR3 loop spans 14 amino acids. The CDR3 here is CASRRLASTGELFF. In DNA form, the CDR3 reads TGTGCCAGCAGAAGACTAGCTAGCACCGGGGAGCTGTTTTTT. The entire variable domain, with the rest obtained from reference TRBV2 and TRBJ2-2, is as follows: EPEVTQTPSHQVTQMGQEVILRCVPISNHLYFYWYRQILGQKVEFLVSFYNNEISEKSEIFDDQFSVERPDGSNFTLKIRSTKLEDSAMYFCASRRLASTGELFFGEGSRLTVL.

This clone turned up a few times. The V gene is TRBV5-1, the J gene TRBJ2-7; 8 bases line up with TRBD1. J gave up 3 bases and V 2 bases, and 7 bases lay outside the gene matches. The germline V gene encodes CDR1 SGHRS and CDR2 YFSETQ. The CDR3 sequence is 15 residues long. Here the CDR3 reads CASSFSGTGHYEQYF. The CDR3 nucleotides read TGCGCCAGCAGCTTCTCCGGGACAGGCCACTACGAGCAGTACTTC.

This clone came up a few times. The chain employs TRBV29-1 and TRBJ2-1; TRBD1 matches 8 bases. Germline trimming cut 0 bases from V and 5 bases from J; bases unmatched to any gene: 9. CDR1 and CDR2 (germline): SQVTM, ANQGSEA. CDR3 size: 16 residues. CDR3 sequence reads: CSVEDPDRGRDNEQFF. The CDR3 DNA sequence: TGCAGCGTTGAAGATCCAGACAGGGGACGGGACAATGAGCAGTTCTTC.

In this sample, this clone turned up a few times. The V call is TRBV10-1, the J call TRBJ1-1; 8 positions match TRBD1. V lost 3 bases and J lost 7; bases outside the gene matches: 10. The CDR3 is 15 residues long. Germline V gene data show CDR1 as WNHNN and CDR2 as SYGVQD (reference sequence). DNA for the CDR3: TGCGCCAGCAGTGAAGGGGTCAGGGGGCAGAATGAAGCTTTCTTT. Translation: CASSEGVRGQNEAFF.

This clone was observed a single time. This chain uses TRBV7-2 with TRBJ1-6, with TRBD1 matching 8 bases. Germline V gives CDR1 SGHTA, CDR2 FQGNSA. The CDR3 spans 14 residues. V was pared by 2 bases and J by 9 bases, with 3 bases of the junction left unmatched. The CDR3 DNA sequence: TGTGCCAGCAGCTTAACAGGGGGATTTTCACCCCTCCACTTT. The encoded protein is CASSLTGGFSPLHF.

This clone has just one count. The V gene is TRBV6-2 or TRBV6-3, the J gene TRBJ1-1; no firm D call. Germline lookup yields CDR1 MNHEY and CDR2 SVGEGT. This CDR3 is built from 16 residues. The germline V and J ends were trimmed by 5 bases and 2 bases, with 18 bases remaining between them. CDR3 loop: CASSPFSGQVNTEAFF. The CDR3 DNA reads TGTGCCAGCAGTCCATTCAGTGGGCAGGTAAACACTGAAGCTTTCTTT.

The chain has TRBV19 and TRBJ1-5, with D possibly TRBD1 on 5 matching bases. The CDR3 spans 17 residues. In germline, CDR1 is LNHDA, CDR2 SQIVND (reference sequence). Trimming removed 2 bases at V and 2 bases at J, with 16 bases between. As DNA, the CDR3 is TGTGCCAGTAGTATACTTCCAGGGACTTCCCGCAATCAGCCCCAGCATTTT. As protein: CASSILPGTSRNQPQHF.

The V call is TRBV6-5, the J call TRBJ1-6; 7 nucleotides line up with TRBD1. Per the germline V gene, CDR1 is MNHEY and CDR2 is SVGAGI. The ends lost 6 bases at V and 8 bases at J; junction bases unmatched: 10. CDR3 length: 15 amino acids. The CDR3 sequence: CASRSTGDGYSPLHF. In DNA, the CDR3 is TGTGCCAGCAGGTCTACAGGGGACGGATATTCACCCCTCCACTTT.

This sequence joins TRBV25-1 and TRBJ1-2, with D possibly TRBD1 on 5 matching bases. CDR1 is MGHDK and CDR2 is SYGVNS in the germline V gene. This CDR3 region has 14 residues. Trimming removed 4 bases at V and 0 bases at J, with 9 bases between. CDR3 sequence: CASSGTQTNYGYTF. DNA for the CDR3: TGTGCCAGCAGTGGGACACAAACTAACTATGGCTACACCTTC.

The gene calls are TRBV10-1 and TRBJ2-7; 11 nucleotides match TRBD1. Germline V CDR1 and CDR2: WNHNN, SYGVQD (reference sequence). V lost 5 bases to trimming and J lost 7 bases; unmatched junction nucleotides: 7. The CDR3 has 14 amino acids. CDR3 DNA: TGCGCCAGCAGTACCGGGACAGGGGGTCGGGAGCAGTACTTC. Amino acid sequence: CASSTGTGGREQYF.

Only a few counts were recorded for this clone. The chain joins TRBV29-1 to TRBJ2-5; D not resolved. The germline V and J ends were trimmed by 6 bases and 1 base, with 3 bases remaining between them. The CDR3 length is 10 residues. Per the germline V gene, CDR1 is SQVTM and CDR2 is ANQGSEA. The CDR3: CSVAQETQYF. For the CDR3, the DNA is TGCAGCGTGGCCCAAGAGACCCAGTACTTC.

This clone was observed a single time. The J gene is TRBJ2-5, the V gene TRBV5-5, with 7 nucleotides matching TRBD1. Germline assignment: CDR1 SGHKS and CDR2 YYEKEE (reference sequence). Trimming cost V 4 bases and J 2 bases; bases outside gene matches: 11. The CDR3 loop spans 16 amino acids. In DNA, the CDR3 is TGTGCCAGCAGCACCAATCCGGGACAGCGACAAGAGACCCAGTACTTC. As protein: CASSTNPGQRQETQYF.

The rearrangement links TRBV2 to TRBJ1-4, with no clear D. The ends were cut back, 10 bases at V and 5 bases at J, with 14 bases in the middle. The CDR3 totals 13 residues. Germline CDR1 SNHLY, CDR2 FYNNEI. This chain's CDR3 is CATFDGFNEKLFF. The CDR3 nucleotides read TGTGCCACCTTTGACGGGTTCAATGAAAAACTGTTTTTT.

The chain uses TRBV7-9 and TRBJ1-1, with D unresolved. The CDR3 length is 15 residues. Trimming cost V 2 bases and J 2 bases, with 12 bases left between them. Per the germline V gene, CDR1 is SEHNR and CDR2 is FQNEAQ (reference sequence). Here the CDR3 reads CASSLLEGGNTEAFF. DNA of the CDR3: TGTGCCAGCAGCTTATTAGAGGGTGGTAACACTGAAGCTTTCTTT. Combining the CDR3 with reference TRBV7-9 and TRBJ1-1 gives the whole variable domain DTGVSQNPRHKITKRGQNVTFRCDPISEHNRLYWYRQTLGQGPEFLTYFQNEAQLEKSRLLSDRFSAERPKGSFSTLEIQRTEQGDSAMYLCASSLLEGGNTEAFFGQGTRLTVV.